This T cell receptor beta chain stems from a study of shared clonotypes between healthy human individuals. Study observations and caveats: Among the subsets, naive ones generally showed larger estimated richness than memory ones.

In the case of this clone: What it binds is not known.

Execution of the assay was at deep level. Replicate PCRs run on sorted subsets employed around 200 ng DNA, roughly 30,000 T cell genomes. Repertoires were generated with immunoSEQ multiplex PCR, while TCRdb's copy carries only in-frame clones and drops some. The repertoire holds 2 million to 2.5 million clones, with 95% as singletons. From germline, CDR1 is MGHDK and CDR2 SYGVNS. There are 16 residues in the CDR3. With V trimmed by 6 bases and J by 4 bases, 12 bases remained unmatched. Sequenced: naive CD4+ T cells sorted from blood. Subset indicated: CD45RA+ positively selected. The receptor comes from a man between 18 and 29 years old in good health. This rearrangement joins TRBV25-1 to TRBJ2-5; TRBD1 matches 9 bases. In DNA form, the CDR3 reads TGTGCCAGCAGCAGCGCACCGGGACAGGGCATAGAGACCCAGTACTTC. Amino acid sequence: CASSSAPGQGIETQYF.